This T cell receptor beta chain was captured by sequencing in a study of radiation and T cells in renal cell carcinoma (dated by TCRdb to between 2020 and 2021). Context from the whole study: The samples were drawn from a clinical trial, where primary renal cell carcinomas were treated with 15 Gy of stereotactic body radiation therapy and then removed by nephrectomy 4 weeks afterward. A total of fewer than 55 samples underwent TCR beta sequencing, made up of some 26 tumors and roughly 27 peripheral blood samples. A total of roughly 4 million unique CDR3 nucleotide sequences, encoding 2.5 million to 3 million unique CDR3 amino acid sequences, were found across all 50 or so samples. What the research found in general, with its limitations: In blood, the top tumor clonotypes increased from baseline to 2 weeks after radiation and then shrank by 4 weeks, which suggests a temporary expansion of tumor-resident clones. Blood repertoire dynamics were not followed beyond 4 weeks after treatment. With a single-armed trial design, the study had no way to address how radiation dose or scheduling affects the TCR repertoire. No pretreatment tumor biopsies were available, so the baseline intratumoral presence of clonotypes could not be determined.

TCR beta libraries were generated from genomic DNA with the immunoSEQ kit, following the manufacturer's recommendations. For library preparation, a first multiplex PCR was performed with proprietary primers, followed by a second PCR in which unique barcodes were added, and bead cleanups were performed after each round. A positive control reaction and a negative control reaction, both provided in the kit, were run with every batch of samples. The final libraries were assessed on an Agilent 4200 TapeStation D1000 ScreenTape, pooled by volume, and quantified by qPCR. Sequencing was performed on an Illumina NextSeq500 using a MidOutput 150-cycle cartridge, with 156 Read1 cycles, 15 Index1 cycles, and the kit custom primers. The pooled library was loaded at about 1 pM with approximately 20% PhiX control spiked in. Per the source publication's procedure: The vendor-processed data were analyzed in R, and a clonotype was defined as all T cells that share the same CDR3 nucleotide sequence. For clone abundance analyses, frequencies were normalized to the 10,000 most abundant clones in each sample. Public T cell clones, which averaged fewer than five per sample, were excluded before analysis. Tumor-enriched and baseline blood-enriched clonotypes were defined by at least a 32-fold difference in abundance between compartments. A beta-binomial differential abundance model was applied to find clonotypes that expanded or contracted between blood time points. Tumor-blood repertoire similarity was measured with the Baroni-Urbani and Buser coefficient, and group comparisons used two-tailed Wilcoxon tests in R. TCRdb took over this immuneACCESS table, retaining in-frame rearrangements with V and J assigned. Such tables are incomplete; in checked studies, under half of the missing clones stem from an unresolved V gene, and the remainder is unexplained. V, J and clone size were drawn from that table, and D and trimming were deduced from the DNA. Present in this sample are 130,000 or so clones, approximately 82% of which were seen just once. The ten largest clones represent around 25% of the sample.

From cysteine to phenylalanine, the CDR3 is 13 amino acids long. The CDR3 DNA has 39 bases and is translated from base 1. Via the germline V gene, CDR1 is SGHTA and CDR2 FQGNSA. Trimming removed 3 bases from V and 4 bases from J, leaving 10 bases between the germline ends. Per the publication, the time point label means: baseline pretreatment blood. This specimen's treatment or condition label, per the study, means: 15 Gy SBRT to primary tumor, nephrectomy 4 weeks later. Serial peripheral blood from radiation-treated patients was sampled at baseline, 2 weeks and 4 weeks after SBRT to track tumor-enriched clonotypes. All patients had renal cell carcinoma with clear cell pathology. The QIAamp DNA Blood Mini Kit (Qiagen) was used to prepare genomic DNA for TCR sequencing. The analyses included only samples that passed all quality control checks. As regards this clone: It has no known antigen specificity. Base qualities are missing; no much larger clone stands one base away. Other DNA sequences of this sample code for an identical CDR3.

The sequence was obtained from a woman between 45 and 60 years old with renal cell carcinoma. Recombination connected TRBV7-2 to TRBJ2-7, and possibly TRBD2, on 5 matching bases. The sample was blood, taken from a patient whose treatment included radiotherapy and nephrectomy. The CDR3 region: CASSLGVSYEQYF. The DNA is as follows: TGTGCCAGCAGCTTGGGAGTTTCTTACGAGCAGTACTTC. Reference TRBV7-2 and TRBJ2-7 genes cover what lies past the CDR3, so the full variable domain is GAGVSQSPSNKVTEKGKDVELRCDPISGHTALYWYRQSLGQGLEFLIYFQGNSAPDKSGLPSDRFSAERTGGSVSTLTIQRTQQEDSAVYLCASSLGVSYEQYFGPGTRLTVT.